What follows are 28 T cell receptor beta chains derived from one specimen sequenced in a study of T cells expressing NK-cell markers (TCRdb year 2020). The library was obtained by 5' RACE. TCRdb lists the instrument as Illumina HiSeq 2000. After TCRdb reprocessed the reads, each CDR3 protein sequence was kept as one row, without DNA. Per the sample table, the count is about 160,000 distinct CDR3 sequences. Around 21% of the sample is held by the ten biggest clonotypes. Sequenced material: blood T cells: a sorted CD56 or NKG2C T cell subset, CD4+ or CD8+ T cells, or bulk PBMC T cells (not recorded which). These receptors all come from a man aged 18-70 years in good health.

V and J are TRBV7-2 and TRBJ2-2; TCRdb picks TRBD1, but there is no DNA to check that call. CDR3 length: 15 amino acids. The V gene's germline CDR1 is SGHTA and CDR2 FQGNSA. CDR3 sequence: CASSEGTGRTGELFF.

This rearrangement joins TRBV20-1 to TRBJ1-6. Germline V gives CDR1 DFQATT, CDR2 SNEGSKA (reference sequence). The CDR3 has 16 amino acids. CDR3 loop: CSARDTGDSYNSPLHF.

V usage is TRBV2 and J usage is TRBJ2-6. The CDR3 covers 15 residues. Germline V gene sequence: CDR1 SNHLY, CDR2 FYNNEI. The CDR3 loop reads CASSETFSGTNVLTF.

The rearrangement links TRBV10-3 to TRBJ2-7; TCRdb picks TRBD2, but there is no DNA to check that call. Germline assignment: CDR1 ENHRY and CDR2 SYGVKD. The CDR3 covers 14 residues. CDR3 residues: CAISLAGGLYEQYF.

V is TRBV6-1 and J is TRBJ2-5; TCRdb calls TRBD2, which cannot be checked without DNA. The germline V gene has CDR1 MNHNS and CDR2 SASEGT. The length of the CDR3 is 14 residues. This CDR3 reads CASRGLAEQETQYF.

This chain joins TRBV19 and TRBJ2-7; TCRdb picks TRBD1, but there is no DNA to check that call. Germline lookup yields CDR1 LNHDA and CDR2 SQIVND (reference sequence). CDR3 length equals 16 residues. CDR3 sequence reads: CASSATDRPPAYEQYF.

Here the CDR3 reads CASNRRQGLKSNQPQHF. The chain is built from TRBV6-9 and TRBJ1-5; TCRdb's D call, TRBD1, is unchecked because there is no DNA. The CDR3 is 17 residues long. Germline assignment: CDR1 MNHGY and CDR2 SVAAGI.

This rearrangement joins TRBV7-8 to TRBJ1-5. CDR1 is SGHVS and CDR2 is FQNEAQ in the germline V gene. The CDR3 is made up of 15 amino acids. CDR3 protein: CASSSNLDPNQPQHF.

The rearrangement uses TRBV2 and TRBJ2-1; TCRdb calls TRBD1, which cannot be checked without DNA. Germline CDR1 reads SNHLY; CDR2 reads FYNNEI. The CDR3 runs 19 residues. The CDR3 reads CASSNLPTRQGDPYNEQFF.

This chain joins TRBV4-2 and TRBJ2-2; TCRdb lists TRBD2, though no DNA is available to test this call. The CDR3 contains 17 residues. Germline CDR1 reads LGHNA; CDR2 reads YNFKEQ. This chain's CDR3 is CASSHPLAGGISGELFF.

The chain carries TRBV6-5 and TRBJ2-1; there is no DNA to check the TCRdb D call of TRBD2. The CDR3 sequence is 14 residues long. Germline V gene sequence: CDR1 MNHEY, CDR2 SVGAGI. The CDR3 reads CASSYGTSGGWQFF.

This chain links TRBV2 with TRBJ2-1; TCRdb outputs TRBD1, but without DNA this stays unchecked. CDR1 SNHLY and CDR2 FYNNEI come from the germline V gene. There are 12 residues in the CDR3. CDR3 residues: CALGTGYNEQFF.

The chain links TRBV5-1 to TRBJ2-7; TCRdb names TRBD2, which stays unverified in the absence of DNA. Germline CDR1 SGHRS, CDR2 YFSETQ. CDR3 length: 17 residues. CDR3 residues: CASSLEGLAGSIHEQYF.

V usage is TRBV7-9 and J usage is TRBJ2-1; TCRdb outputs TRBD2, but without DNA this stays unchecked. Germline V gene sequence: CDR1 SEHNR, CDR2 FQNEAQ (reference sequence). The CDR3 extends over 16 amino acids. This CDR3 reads CASSLGAGGLDNEQFF.

CDR3 loop: CASREKEGLTPSDTQYF. This sequence joins TRBV2 and TRBJ2-3; the D call from TCRdb, TRBD2, cannot be confirmed without DNA. Germline CDR1 is SNHLY and CDR2 is FYNNEI. CDR3 length: 17 amino acids.

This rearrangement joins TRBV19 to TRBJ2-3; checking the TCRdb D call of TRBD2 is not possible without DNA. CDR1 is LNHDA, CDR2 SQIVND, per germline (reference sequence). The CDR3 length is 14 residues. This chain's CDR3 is CASSMTTEEDTQYF.

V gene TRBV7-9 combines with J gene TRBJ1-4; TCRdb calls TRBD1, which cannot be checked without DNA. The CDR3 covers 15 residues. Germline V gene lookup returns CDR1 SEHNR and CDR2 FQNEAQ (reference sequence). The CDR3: CASSPRQGAPEKLFF.

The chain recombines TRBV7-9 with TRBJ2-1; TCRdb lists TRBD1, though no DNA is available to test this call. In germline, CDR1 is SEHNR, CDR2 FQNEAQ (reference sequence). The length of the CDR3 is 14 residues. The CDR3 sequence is CASSLGQGPSEQFF.

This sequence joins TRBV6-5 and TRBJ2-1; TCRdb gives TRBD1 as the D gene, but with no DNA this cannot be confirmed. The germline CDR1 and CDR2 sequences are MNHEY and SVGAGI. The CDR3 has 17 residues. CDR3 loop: CASSSPRTGYRLDEQFF.

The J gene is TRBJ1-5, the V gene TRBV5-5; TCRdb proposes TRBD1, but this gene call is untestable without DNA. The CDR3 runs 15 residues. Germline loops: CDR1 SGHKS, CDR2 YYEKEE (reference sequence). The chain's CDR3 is CASSVQGISNQPQHF.

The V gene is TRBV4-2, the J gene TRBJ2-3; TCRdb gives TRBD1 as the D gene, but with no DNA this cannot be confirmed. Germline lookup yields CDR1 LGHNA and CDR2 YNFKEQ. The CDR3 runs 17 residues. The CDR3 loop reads CASSQDWAGGPTDTQYF.

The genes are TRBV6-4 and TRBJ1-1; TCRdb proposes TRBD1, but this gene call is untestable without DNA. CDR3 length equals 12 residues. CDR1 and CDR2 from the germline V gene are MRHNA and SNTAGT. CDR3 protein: CALCYRGIEAFF.

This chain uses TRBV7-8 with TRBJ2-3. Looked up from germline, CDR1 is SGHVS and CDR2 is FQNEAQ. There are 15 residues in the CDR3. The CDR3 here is CASSLVGRGTDTQYF.

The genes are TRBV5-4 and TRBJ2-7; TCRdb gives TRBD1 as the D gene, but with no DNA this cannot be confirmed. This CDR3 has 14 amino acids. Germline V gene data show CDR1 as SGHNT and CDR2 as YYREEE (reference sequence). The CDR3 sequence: CASSRGGTGDEQYF.

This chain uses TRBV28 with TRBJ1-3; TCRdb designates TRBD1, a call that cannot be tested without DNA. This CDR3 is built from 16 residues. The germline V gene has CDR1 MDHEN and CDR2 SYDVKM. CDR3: CASSLDTGTSGNTIYF.

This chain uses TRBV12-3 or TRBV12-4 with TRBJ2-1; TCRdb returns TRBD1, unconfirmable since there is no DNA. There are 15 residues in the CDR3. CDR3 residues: CASSPGQGFNVEQFF.

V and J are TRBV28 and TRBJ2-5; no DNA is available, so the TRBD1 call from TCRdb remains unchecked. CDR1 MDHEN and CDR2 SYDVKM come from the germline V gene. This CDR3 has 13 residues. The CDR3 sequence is CASTPGLQETQYF.

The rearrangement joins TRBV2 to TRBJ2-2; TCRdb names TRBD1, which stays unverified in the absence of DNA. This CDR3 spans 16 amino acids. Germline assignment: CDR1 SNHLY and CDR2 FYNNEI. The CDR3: CASSSRDRVLPGSCFF.